The 12 T cell receptor beta chains below all came from one sample that was sequenced in a study of blood T cell repertoires in COVID-19. Sequencing used immunoSEQ multiplex PCR; TCRdb keeps in-frame clones, though not all of them. The table records around 170,000 clones, 87% of them present only once. Specimen: PBMCs or T cells enriched from blood (not recorded which). Source of these receptors: a woman in her 50s who had recovered from COVID-19.

The chain joins TRBV2 to TRBJ2-2, with D maybe TRBD1 (6 bases). Germline loops: CDR1 SNHLY, CDR2 FYNNEI. Trimming took off 3 bases at V and 6 bases at J, with 11 bases between the two ends. The CDR3 contains 14 residues. The CDR3 protein is CASSEEQGSGELFF. The CDR3 nucleotides are TGTGCCAGCAGTGAGGAACAGGGTTCCGGGGAGCTGTTTTTT.

This clone appeared a single time. This chain links TRBV29-1 with TRBJ2-5; either TRBD1 or TRBD2 may supply D (6 bases each). Germline V lookup: CDR1 SQVTM, CDR2 ANQGSEA. V shed 7 bases and J shed 4 bases, with 10 bases lying between them. This CDR3 is 11 amino acids long. The CDR3 DNA reads TGCAGCGGGGGGGCGGGAGAGACCCAGTACTTC. Amino acid sequence: CSGGAGETQYF.

J is TRBJ2-1 and V is TRBV27, with 9 nucleotides matching TRBD2. The CDR3 is made up of 15 amino acids. Trimming took 6 bases from V and 6 from J; bases not matched to a gene: 9. Germline CDR1 and CDR2: MNHEY and SMNVEV (reference sequence). CDR3: CASSLWGGRANEQFF. CDR3 coding DNA: TGTGCCAGCAGCCTATGGGGCGGGAGGGCCAATGAGCAGTTCTTC.

This chain joins TRBV9 and TRBJ2-1; 10 bases map to TRBD1. CDR1 SGDLS and CDR2 YYNGEE come from the germline V gene. There are 14 residues in the CDR3. V was clipped by 2 bases and J by 7 bases; unmatched bases: 3. Written as DNA, the CDR3 is TGTGCCAGCAGCGTGGGACAGGGGTTAAATGAGCAGTTCTTC. Translating gives CASSVGQGLNEQFF.

The chain links TRBV18 to TRBJ1-1, with no clear D. The CDR3 is 13 residues long. Looked up from germline, CDR1 is KGHSH and CDR2 is LQKENI. Trimming took off 4 bases at V and 0 bases at J, with 6 bases between the two ends. The CDR3 loop is CASSRAMNTEAFF. The CDR3 DNA reads as TGTGCCAGCTCACGGGCAATGAACACTGAAGCTTTCTTT.

The chain combines TRBV5-1 with TRBJ1-1, with a tentative D call TRBD1 (5 bases). Germline V gene data show CDR1 as SGHRS and CDR2 as YFSETQ. Trimming took off 3 bases at V and 9 bases at J, with 15 bases between the two ends. The CDR3 extends over 13 amino acids. The CDR3 loop reads CASSSAGGNQAFF. The CDR3 DNA reads as TGCGCCAGCAGCTCGGCCGGGGGGAATCAAGCTTTCTTT.

J is TRBJ1-6 and V is TRBV5-1, with 7 bases aligning to TRBD1. Germline values: CDR1 SGHRS, CDR2 YFSETQ. V gave up 3 bases and J gave up 6 bases; unmatched junction bases: 6. This CDR3 region has 15 residues. This CDR3 reads CASSWGQSANSPLHF. In DNA, the CDR3 is TGCGCCAGCAGCTGGGGACAGTCTGCTAATTCACCCCTCCACTTT.

This chain joins TRBV3-1 (or the pseudogene TRBV3-2) and TRBJ1-2; the match to TRBD1 covers 8 bases. The CDR3 extends over 12 amino acids. Trimming at V came to 2 bases and at J to 13 bases, leaving 6 bases not matched to a gene. Germline loops: CDR1 LGHDT, CDR2 YNNKEL (reference sequence). CDR3 coding DNA: TGTGCCAGCAGCCAACGGACAGGGCGGATCACCTTC. This gives the protein CASSQRTGRITF.

The chain uses TRBV29-1 and TRBJ2-1, with 9 bases that match TRBD1. The V gene end was trimmed by 5 bases and the J gene end by 2 bases; junction bases not matched to a gene: 13. The CDR3 length is 17 residues. Germline V CDR1 and CDR2: SQVTM, ANQGSEA. The chain's CDR3 is CSVTRSPGQGAYNEQFF. CDR3 coding DNA: TGCAGCGTTACTAGGTCCCCGGGACAGGGAGCCTACAATGAGCAGTTCTTC.

In this sample, this clone turned up a few times. This sequence joins TRBV3-1 (or the pseudogene TRBV3-2) and TRBJ1-1; the D is unclear. V gave up 0 bases and J gave up 1 base, with 6 bases separating them. The CDR3 is 14 amino acids. Germline-derived CDR1 and CDR2 are LGHDT and YNNKEL (reference sequence). The CDR3 is CASSQEAGNTEAFF. The CDR3 DNA reads TGTGCCAGCAGCCAAGAAGCAGGGAACACTGAAGCTTTCTTT.

This chain uses TRBV24-1 with TRBJ2-1; D uncertain. Trimming shortened V by 4 bases and J by 8 bases, and 14 bases separated the two germline ends. Germline V gene lookup returns CDR1 KGHDR and CDR2 SFDVKD. The CDR3 is 14 amino acids. The CDR3 DNA reads as TGTGCCACCAGTGAGACCGGGTCCAACGATGAGCAGTTCTTC. Amino acids: CATSETGSNDEQFF.

This chain links TRBV23-1 with TRBJ2-2; D is unclear. TRBV23-1 is flagged as an ORF with uncertain function. The CDR3 spans 14 residues. The V end lost 4 bases, the J end lost 4 bases, and 10 bases lay between the germline ends. CDR3 region: CASSLTGGTGELFF. In nucleotides, the CDR3 is TGCGCCAGCAGTCTCACGGGTGGCACCGGGGAGCTGTTTTTT.